One and the same sample provided the 13 T cell receptor beta chains below, sequenced in a study of monozygotic twins with inflammatory bowel disease. TCRdb re-called the 5' RACE reads and gives one entry per CDR3 protein, without DNA. Recorded here are fewer than 550,000 distinct CDR3 sequences; the top ten clones represent 2% to 2.5%. The specimen was blood. The receptors come from a human donor with ulcerative colitis or Crohn's disease, or a healthy co-twin of an affected twin (not recorded which).

This sequence joins TRBV18 and TRBJ2-3; without DNA, the TCRdb call of TRBD1 cannot be checked. Germline V gene data show CDR1 as KGHSH and CDR2 as LQKENI. CDR3 length: 13 residues. CDR3 protein: CASSPGGEDTQYF.

The chain couples TRBV9 to TRBJ1-3; the D call of TRBD1 rests on TCRdb alone, since no DNA is present to check it. This CDR3 has 16 residues. Germline V CDR1 and CDR2: SGDLS, YYNGEE. The CDR3 here is CASSLRTGISGNTIYF.

V is TRBV7-2 and J is TRBJ2-3; the TRBD1 assignment by TCRdb is unverifiable without DNA. The CDR3 contains 17 residues. CDR1 SGHTA and CDR2 FQGNSA come from the germline V gene. The CDR3 here is CASSKPTLALDRDTQYF.

This rearrangement joins TRBV12-3 or TRBV12-4 to TRBJ1-3. This CDR3 has 14 amino acids. This CDR3 reads CASIRVNSGNTIYF.

J is TRBJ1-5 and V is TRBV27; the D gene TCRdb calls, TRBD1, cannot be checked with no DNA. Per the germline V gene, CDR1 is MNHEY and CDR2 is SMNVEV (reference sequence). This CDR3 spans 17 amino acids. CDR3 amino acids: CASSLNLGTASNQPQHF.

The rearrangement uses TRBV30 and TRBJ1-3. This CDR3 has 16 amino acids. Germline CDR1 is GTSNPN and CDR2 is SVGIG (reference sequence). The CDR3 region is CAWSVGTAYSGNTIYF. Combining the CDR3 with reference TRBV30 and TRBJ1-3 gives the whole variable domain SQTIHQWPATLVQPVGSPLSLECTVEGTSNPNLYWYRQAAGRGLQLLFYSVGIGQISSEVPQNLSASRPQDRQFILSSKKLLLSDSGFYLCAWSVGTAYSGNTIYFGEGSWLTVV.

This chain joins TRBV12-3 or TRBV12-4 and TRBJ2-7; the TRBD1 assignment by TCRdb is unverifiable without DNA. This CDR3 region has 14 residues. CDR3 sequence reads: CASSLVQGAGEQYF.

This chain joins TRBV4-2 and TRBJ2-1; the D call of TRBD2 rests on TCRdb alone, since no DNA is present to check it. Germline CDR1 and CDR2: LGHNA and YNFKEQ. CDR3 length: 15 amino acids. CDR3 protein: CASSQGTSGDNEQFF.

This sequence joins TRBV20-1 and TRBJ2-3; TCRdb calls TRBD2, which cannot be checked without DNA. This CDR3 has 15 residues. Per germline, CDR1 DFQATT and CDR2 SNEGSKA (reference sequence). The CDR3 loop reads CSATTSGGAEGTQYF.

V usage is TRBV3-1 and J usage is TRBJ1-5. There are 14 residues in the CDR3. CDR1 is LGHDT and CDR2 is YNNKEL in the germline V gene (reference sequence). The chain's CDR3 is CASSRIYSNQPQHF.

The J gene is TRBJ2-1, the V gene TRBV4-1; TCRdb's D call of TRBD1 is untestable without DNA. The germline V gene encodes CDR1 MGHRA and CDR2 YSYEKL. The CDR3 is 15 residues long. The CDR3 here is CASSQDTGRSYEQFF.

The chain joins TRBV7-9 to TRBJ2-1; TCRdb gives TRBD2 as the D gene, but with no DNA this cannot be confirmed. The CDR3 extends over 14 amino acids. Germline V gives CDR1 SEHNR, CDR2 FQNEAQ (reference sequence). CDR3: CASSLDTSGDEQFF.

The chain combines TRBV20-1 with TRBJ2-7; TCRdb reports TRBD1, a call that lacks DNA to check it against. The CDR3 covers 16 residues. Germline CDR1 DFQATT, CDR2 SNEGSKA (reference sequence). The CDR3: CSARPLKTGTGHEQYF.